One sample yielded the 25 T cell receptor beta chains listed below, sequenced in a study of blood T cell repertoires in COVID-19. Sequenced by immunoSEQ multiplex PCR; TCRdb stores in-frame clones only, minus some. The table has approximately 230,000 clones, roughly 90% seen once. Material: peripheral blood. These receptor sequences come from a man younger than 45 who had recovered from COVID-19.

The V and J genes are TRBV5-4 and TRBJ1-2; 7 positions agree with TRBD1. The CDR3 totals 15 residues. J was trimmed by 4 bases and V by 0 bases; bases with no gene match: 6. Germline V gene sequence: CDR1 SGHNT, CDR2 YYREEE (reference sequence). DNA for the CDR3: TGTGCCAGCAGCTTGGTGCAGGGGGTAAGCTATGGCTACACCTTC. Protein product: CASSLVQGVSYGYTF. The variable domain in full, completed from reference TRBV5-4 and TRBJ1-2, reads ETGVTQSPTHLIKTRGQQVTLRCSSQSGHNTVSWYQQALGQGPQFIFQYYREEENGRGNFPPRFSGLQFPNYSSELNVNALELDDSALYLCASSLVQGVSYGYTFGSGTRLTVV.

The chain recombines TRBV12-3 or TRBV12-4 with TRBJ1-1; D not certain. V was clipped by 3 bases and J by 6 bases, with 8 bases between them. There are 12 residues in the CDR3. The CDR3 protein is CASSFFGAEAFF. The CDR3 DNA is TGTGCCAGCAGTTTTTTCGGGGCTGAAGCTTTCTTT.

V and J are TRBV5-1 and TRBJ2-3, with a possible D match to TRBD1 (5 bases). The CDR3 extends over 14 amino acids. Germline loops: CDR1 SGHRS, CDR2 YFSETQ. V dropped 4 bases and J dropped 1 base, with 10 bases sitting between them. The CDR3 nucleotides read TGCGCCAGCAGCCCTCAGACAGGCACAGATACGCAGTATTTT. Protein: CASSPQTGTDTQYF.

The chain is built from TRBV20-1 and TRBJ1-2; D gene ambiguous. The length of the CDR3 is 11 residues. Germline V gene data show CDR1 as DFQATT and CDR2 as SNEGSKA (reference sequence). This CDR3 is CSSRFTGGYTF. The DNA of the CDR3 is TGCAGCTCAAGATTTACGGGGGGCTACACCTTC.

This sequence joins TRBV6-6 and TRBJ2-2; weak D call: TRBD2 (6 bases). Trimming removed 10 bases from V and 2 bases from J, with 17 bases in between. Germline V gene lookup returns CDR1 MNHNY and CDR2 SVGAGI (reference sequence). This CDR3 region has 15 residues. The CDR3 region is CAISPRGTNTGELFF. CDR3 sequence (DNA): TGTGCCATCTCCCCCCGGGGGACTAACACCGGGGAGCTGTTTTTT.

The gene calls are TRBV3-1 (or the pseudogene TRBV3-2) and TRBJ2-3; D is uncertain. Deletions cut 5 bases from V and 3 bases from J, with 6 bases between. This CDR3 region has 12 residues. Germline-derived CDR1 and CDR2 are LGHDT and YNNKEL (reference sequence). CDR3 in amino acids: CASSYETDTQYF. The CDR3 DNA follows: TGTGCCAGCAGCTATGAGACAGATACGCAGTATTTT.

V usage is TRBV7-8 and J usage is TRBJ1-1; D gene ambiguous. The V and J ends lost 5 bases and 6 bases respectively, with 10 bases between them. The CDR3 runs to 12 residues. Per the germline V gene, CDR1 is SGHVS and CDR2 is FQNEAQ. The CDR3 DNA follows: TGTGCCAGCAGCCTCCTCGAGGCTGAAGCTTTCTTT. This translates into CASSLLEAEAFF.

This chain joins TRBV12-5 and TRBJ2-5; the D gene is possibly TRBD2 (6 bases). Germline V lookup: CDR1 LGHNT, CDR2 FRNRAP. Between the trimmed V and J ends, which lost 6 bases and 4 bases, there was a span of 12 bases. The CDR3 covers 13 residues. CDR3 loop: CASGPWEAETQYF. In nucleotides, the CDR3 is TGTGCTAGTGGCCCGTGGGAGGCAGAGACCCAGTACTTC.

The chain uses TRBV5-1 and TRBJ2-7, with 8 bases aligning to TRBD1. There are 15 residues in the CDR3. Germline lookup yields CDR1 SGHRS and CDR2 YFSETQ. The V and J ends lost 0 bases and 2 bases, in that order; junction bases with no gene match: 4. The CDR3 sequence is CASSLGQGNTYEQYF. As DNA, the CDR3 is TGCGCCAGCAGCTTGGGACAGGGGAATACCTACGAGCAGTACTTC.

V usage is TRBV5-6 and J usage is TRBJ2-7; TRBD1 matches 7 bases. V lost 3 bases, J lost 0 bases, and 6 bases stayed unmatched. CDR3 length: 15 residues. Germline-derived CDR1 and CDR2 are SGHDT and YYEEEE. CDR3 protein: CASSSWDSSSYEQYF. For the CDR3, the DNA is TGTGCCAGCAGCTCCTGGGACAGCAGCTCCTACGAGCAGTACTTC.

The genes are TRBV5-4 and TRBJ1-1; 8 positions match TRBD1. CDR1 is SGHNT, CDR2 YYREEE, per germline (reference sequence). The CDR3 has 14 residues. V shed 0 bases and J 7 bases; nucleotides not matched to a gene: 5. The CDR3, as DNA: TGTGCCAGCAGCTTGGAGCAGGGGGCGGATGAAGCTTTCTTT. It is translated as CASSLEQGADEAFF.

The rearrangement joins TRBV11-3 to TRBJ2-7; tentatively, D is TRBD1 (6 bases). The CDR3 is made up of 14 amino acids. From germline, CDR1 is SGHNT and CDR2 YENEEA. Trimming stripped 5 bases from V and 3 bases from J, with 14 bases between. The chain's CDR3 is CASSLEAGDYEQYF. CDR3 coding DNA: TGTGCCAGCAGCCTGGAGGCAGGGGACTACGAGCAGTACTTC.

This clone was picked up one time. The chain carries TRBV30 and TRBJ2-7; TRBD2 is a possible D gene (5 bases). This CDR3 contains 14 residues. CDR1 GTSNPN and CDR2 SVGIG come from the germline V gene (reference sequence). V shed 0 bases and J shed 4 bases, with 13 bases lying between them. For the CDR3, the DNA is TGTGCCTGGAGTGTGAACAGCGGATTTTACGAGCAGTACTTC. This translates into CAWSVNSGFYEQYF.

CDR3 amino acids: CASSLARPAGVAGELFF. The DNA of the CDR3 is TGCGCCAGCAGCTTGGCCCGACCCGCGGGGGTTGCAGGGGAGCTGTTTTTT. This chain connects TRBV5-1 to TRBJ2-2; 7 bases map to TRBD2. CDR1 is SGHRS and CDR2 is YFSETQ in the germline V gene. V lost 0 bases to trimming and J lost 8 bases; unmatched junction nucleotides: 13. The CDR3 consists of 17 residues.

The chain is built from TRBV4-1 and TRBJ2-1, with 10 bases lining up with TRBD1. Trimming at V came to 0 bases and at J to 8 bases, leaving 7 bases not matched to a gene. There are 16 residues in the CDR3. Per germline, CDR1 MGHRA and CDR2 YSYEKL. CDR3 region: CASSQDLGTGVDEQFF. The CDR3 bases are TGCGCCAGCAGCCAAGATCTAGGGACAGGGGTAGATGAGCAGTTCTTC.

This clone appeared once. The CDR3 loop reads CASSLGTSGGTTLPYEQYF. CDR3 nucleotide sequence: TGTGCCAGCAGCCTCGGGACTAGCGGGGGGACTACTCTTCCCTACGAGCAGTACTTC. The rearrangement joins TRBV4-2 to TRBJ2-7; 15 bases are a match to TRBD2. The germline CDR1 and CDR2 sequences are LGHNA and YNFKEQ. Trimming cost V 4 bases and J 2 bases; bases outside gene matches: 12. The length of the CDR3 is 19 residues.

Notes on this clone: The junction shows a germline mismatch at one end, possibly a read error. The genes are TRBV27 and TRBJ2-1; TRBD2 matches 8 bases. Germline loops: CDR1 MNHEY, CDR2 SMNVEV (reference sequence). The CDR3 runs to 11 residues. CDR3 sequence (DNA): TGTGCCAGCAGTTTCGGGAGGGAGTGGGTCTTC. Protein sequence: CASSFGREWVF.

The CDR3 nucleotides read TGTGCCAGCAGCTTAGGACAGGGTGGGGATACGCAGTATTTT. Translated, it gives CASSLGQGGDTQYF. The V gene is TRBV7-9, the J gene TRBJ2-3; 7 positions match TRBD1. Trimming took 1 base from V and 6 from J; bases not matched to a gene: 4. CDR3 length equals 14 residues. Germline V gives CDR1 SEHNR, CDR2 FQNEAQ (reference sequence).

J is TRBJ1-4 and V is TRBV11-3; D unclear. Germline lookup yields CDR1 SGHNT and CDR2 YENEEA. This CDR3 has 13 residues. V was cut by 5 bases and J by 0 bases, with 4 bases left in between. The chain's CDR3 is CASSLSTNEKLFF. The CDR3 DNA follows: TGTGCCAGCAGCCTTTCAACTAATGAAAAACTGTTTTTT.

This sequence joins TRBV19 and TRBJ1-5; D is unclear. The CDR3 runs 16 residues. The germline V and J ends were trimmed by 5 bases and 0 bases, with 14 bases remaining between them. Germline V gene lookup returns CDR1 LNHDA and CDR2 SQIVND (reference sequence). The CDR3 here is CASSSSHIDSNQPQHF. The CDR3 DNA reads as TGTGCCAGTAGTTCGTCCCACATTGATAGCAATCAGCCCCAGCATTTT.

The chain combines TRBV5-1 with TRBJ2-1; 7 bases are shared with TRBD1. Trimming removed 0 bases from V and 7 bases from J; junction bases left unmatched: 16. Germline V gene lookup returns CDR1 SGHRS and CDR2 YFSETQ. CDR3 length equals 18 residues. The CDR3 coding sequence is TGCGCCAGCAGCTTGGCCACGGCCCGGACAGGACCGATTAATGAGCAGTTCTTC. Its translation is CASSLATARTGPINEQFF.

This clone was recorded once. The CDR3 sequence is CASSPPVAGPTYNEQFF. CDR3 sequence (DNA): TGTGCCAGCTCACCACCGGTAGCGGGCCCAACCTACAATGAGCAGTTCTTC. The V call is TRBV18, the J call TRBJ2-1, with TRBD2 matching 7 bases. This CDR3 region has 17 residues. CDR1 is KGHSH, CDR2 LQKENI, per germline. With 0 bases clipped from V and 2 bases from J, the junction kept 7 bases outside the gene matches.

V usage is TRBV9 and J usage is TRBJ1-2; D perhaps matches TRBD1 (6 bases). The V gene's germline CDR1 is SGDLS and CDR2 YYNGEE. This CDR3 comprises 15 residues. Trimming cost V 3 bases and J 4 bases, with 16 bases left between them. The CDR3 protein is CASSAYREGGYGYTF. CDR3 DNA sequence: TGTGCCAGCAGCGCGTACAGGGAGGGCGGCTATGGCTACACCTTC.

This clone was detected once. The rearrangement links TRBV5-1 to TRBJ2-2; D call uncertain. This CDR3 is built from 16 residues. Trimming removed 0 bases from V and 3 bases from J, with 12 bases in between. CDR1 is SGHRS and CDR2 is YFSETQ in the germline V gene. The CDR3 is CASSLGWPLDTGELFF. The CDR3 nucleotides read TGCGCCAGCAGCTTGGGCTGGCCCCTTGACACCGGGGAGCTGTTTTTT.

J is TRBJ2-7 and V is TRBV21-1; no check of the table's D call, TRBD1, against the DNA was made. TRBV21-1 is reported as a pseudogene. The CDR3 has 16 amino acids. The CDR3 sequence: CASSKRRGNLDYEQYF. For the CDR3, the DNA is TGTGCCAGCAGCAAAAGAAGGGGAAATTTGGACTACGAGCAGTACTTC.